The 25 T cell receptor beta chains below were found in one sample sequenced in a study of cytomegalovirus exposure and HLA in healthy donors. The PCR was carried out with 60 Vbeta primers and 13 Jbeta primers. The repertoire was sequenced with immunoSEQ multiplex PCR; TCRdb's copy has only in-frame clones and lacks some. Found here are more than 150,000 clones, 65% to 80% of them singletons; the top ten hold about 3.4%. The sequenced sample was PBMCs. The receptors were sampled from a woman aged 45-65 years in good health and CMV-seropositive.

This clone was detected a few times. V gene TRBV4-3 combines with J gene TRBJ1-3; D is uncertain. The CDR3 contains 15 residues. V lost 0 bases and J 0 bases, leaving 6 bases between the germline ends. The germline gives CDR1 LGHNA, CDR2 YSLEER. CDR3 residues: CASSQDPGSGNTIYF. The CDR3 DNA is TGCGCCAGCAGCCAAGACCCGGGCTCTGGAAACACCATATATTTT.

This chain connects TRBV5-6 to TRBJ2-1; D unresolved. CDR1 is SGHDT, CDR2 YYEEEE, per germline. The CDR3 has 17 residues. V was pared by 3 bases and J by 0 bases, with 16 bases between. CDR3 in amino acids: CASSSPVGPDSYNEQFF. CDR3 DNA sequence: TGTGCCAGCAGCTCCCCGGTGGGCCCTGACTCCTACAATGAGCAGTTCTTC. The variable domain in full, with the rest retrieved from reference TRBV5-6 and TRBJ2-1, is DAGVTQSPTHLIKTRGQQVTLRCSPKSGHDTVSWYQQALGQGPQFIFQYYEEEERQRGNFPDRFSGHQFPNYSSELNVNALLLGDSALYLCASSSPVGPDSYNEQFFGPGTRLTVL.

The rearrangement uses TRBV4-1 and TRBJ1-1; 7 nucleotides align to TRBD1. CDR3 length: 16 residues. V lost 2 bases to trimming and J lost 7 bases; unmatched junction nucleotides: 13. Germline V gives CDR1 MGHRA, CDR2 YSYEKL. In DNA, the CDR3 is TGCGCCAGCAGCCAACCGACAGGGAGGAGAGGGATTGAAGCTTTCTTT. Translated: CASSQPTGRRGIEAFF.

The V and J genes are TRBV27 and TRBJ2-5; 7 nucleotides align to TRBD1. The last part of the DNA fits TRBJ2-7 better; the J call may be wrong. This CDR3 is 14 amino acids long. Germline CDR1 is MNHEY and CDR2 is SMNVEV (reference sequence). The CDR3 is CASSKETGRVEQYF. The CDR3 DNA is TGTGCCAGCAGTAAGGAGACAGGGCGCGTCGAGCAGTACTTC.

The V and J genes are TRBV2 and TRBJ2-7, with 8 bases identical to TRBD1. Germline V gene data show CDR1 as SNHLY and CDR2 as FYNNEI. Germline trimming cut 6 bases from V and 7 bases from J; bases unmatched to any gene: 5. The CDR3 is made up of 12 amino acids. The CDR3 region is CASSVDRGEQYF. The CDR3 DNA is TGTGCCAGCAGCGTCGACAGGGGTGAGCAGTACTTC.

The V and J genes are TRBV4-1 and TRBJ1-2; no definite D call. The V gene lost 0 bases and the J gene lost 7 bases, with 3 bases spanning the gap. Germline lookup yields CDR1 MGHRA and CDR2 YSYEKL. The CDR3 has 11 residues. CDR3 DNA: TGCGCCAGCAGCCAAGATCTTGGCTACACCTTC. It translates to CASSQDLGYTF.

V is TRBV6-1 and J is TRBJ2-1; 8 bases align to TRBD2. Germline values: CDR1 MNHNS, CDR2 SASEGT. This CDR3 has 19 amino acids. V was pared by 4 bases and J by 8 bases, with 22 bases of the junction left unmatched. The CDR3 bases are TGTGCCAGCAGTGCCCGAAGGGTTAGCGGGATACGGGGGGGGGATGAGCAGTTCTTC. This encodes CASSARRVSGIRGGDEQFF.

J is TRBJ2-7 and V is TRBV10-3, with 8 nucleotides matching TRBD1. The CDR3 length is 15 residues. V lost 4 bases and J lost 2; bases outside the gene matches: 7. Germline V CDR1 and CDR2: ENHRY, SYGVKD. The CDR3 protein is CAISVMTGVTYEQYF. CDR3 nucleotide sequence: TGTGCCATCAGTGTGATGACAGGGGTCACCTACGAGCAGTACTTC.

The chain links TRBV11-2 to TRBJ1-2, with D possibly matching TRBD1 (5 bases). The germline V gene has CDR1 SGHAT and CDR2 FQNNGV. There are 13 residues in the CDR3. V gave up 0 bases and J gave up 7 bases, with 9 bases separating them. CDR3 residues: CASSLESGLGYTF. CDR3 in DNA: TGTGCCAGCAGCTTAGAGTCAGGGCTTGGCTACACCTTC.

This chain links TRBV29-1 with TRBJ2-4, with 8 bases aligning to TRBD1. Germline trimming cut 4 bases from V and 0 bases from J; bases unmatched to any gene: 5. The CDR3 loop spans 15 amino acids. CDR1 is SQVTM, CDR2 ANQGSEA, per germline. CDR3 sequence reads: CSVVDRVIAKNIQYF. The CDR3 coding sequence is TGCAGCGTTGTGGACAGGGTGATAGCCAAAAACATTCAGTACTTC.

J is TRBJ1-4 and V is TRBV18, with 7 bases identical to TRBD1. Unmatched junction bases numbered 2, after V lost 4 bases and J lost 0 bases. CDR3 length: 15 residues. CDR1 KGHSH and CDR2 LQKENI come from the germline V gene. The CDR3 nucleotides read TGTGCCAGCTCACAGGGACAGACAACTAATGAAAAACTGTTTTTT. As protein: CASSQGQTTNEKLFF. The full variable domain, with the rest looked up from reference TRBV18 and TRBJ1-4, is NAGVMQNPRHLVRRRGQEARLRCSPMKGHSHVYWYRQLPEEGLKFMVYLQKENIIDESGMPKERFSAEFPKEGPSILRIQQVVRGDSAAYFCASSQGQTTNEKLFFGSGTQLSVL.

The chain employs TRBV7-2 and TRBJ2-4, with D tentatively TRBD2 (5 bases). The V and J ends lost 5 bases and 6 bases respectively, with 8 bases between them. Per the germline V gene, CDR1 is SGHTA and CDR2 is FQGNSA. The CDR3 loop spans 12 amino acids. The CDR3 DNA is TGTGCCAGCAGCCCAGGAGGAAACATTCAGTACTTC. Translation gives CASSPGGNIQYF. Using reference TRBV7-2 and TRBJ2-4 for the parts outside the CDR3, the full variable domain is GAGVSQSPSNKVTEKGKDVELRCDPISGHTALYWYRQSLGQGLEFLIYFQGNSAPDKSGLPSDRFSAERTGGSVSTLTIQRTQQEDSAVYLCASSPGGNIQYFGAGTRLSVL.

This chain uses TRBV29-1 with TRBJ2-1; D is possibly TRBD2 (6 bases). Trimming pared 2 bases from V and 8 bases from J, leaving 22 bases between. There are 16 residues in the CDR3. Per the germline V gene, CDR1 is SQVTM and CDR2 is ANQGSEA. CDR3 sequence: CSVESIRSGASDEQFF. The DNA for the CDR3 is TGCAGCGTTGAATCTATCCGGTCGGGAGCTTCCGATGAGCAGTTCTTC.

This clone was found a few times. The chain links TRBV18 to TRBJ2-7; the match to TRBD1 covers 7 bases. The CDR3 has 13 residues. Germline CDR1 is KGHSH and CDR2 is LQKENI. V trimming: 2 bases; J trimming: 6 bases; junction bases outside the gene matches: 4. As DNA, the CDR3 is TGTGCCAGCTCACCAGTGACAGGGCGCGAGCAGTACTTC. Translating gives CASSPVTGREQYF.

This clone was recorded only once. The V call is TRBV6-5, the J call TRBJ1-6, with D possibly being TRBD1 (6 bases). The germline gives CDR1 MNHEY, CDR2 SVGAGI. The V end lost 5 bases, the J end lost 6 bases, and 8 bases lay between the germline ends. The CDR3 consists of 13 residues. The CDR3 DNA sequence: TGTGCCAGCAGTCAGGACAGTAATTCACCCCTCCACTTT. It is translated as CASSQDSNSPLHF.

This clone has only a few counts. V is TRBV5-1 and J is TRBJ2-3; D is perhaps TRBD2 (5 bases). V lost 4 bases, J lost 2 bases, and 17 bases lay in between. The length of the CDR3 is 16 residues. The germline CDR1 and CDR2 sequences are SGHRS and YFSETQ. CDR3 DNA sequence: TGCGCCAGCAGCCGCGACGCGGGTGGGGTCACAGATACGCAGTATTTT. Its protein product is CASSRDAGGVTDTQYF.

The CDR3 sequence: CASSPGGVGRRETQYF. For the CDR3, the DNA is TGCGCCAGCAGCCCCGGGGGGGTAGGAAGGCGGGAGACCCAGTACTTC. The chain links TRBV4-3 to TRBJ2-5, with 8 bases matching TRBD2. The length of the CDR3 is 16 residues. CDR1 is LGHNA, CDR2 YSLEER, per germline. Trimming cost V 4 bases and J 5 bases; bases outside gene matches: 12.

The chain is built from TRBV10-1 and TRBJ2-7; the D gene is possibly TRBD1 (5 bases). The length of the CDR3 is 14 residues. Trimming took off 4 bases at V and 2 bases at J, with 12 bases between the two ends. Germline lookup yields CDR1 WNHNN and CDR2 SYGVQD (reference sequence). The CDR3 coding sequence is TGCGCCAGCAGTGTTAACAGGCCCCCCTACGAGCAGTACTTC. Translating it yields CASSVNRPPYEQYF.

This sequence joins TRBV7-8 and TRBJ1-1; D uncertain. CDR1 and CDR2 from the germline V gene are SGHVS and FQNEAQ. The CDR3 covers 16 residues. V lost 6 bases and J lost 4, with 21 bases in between. The CDR3 loop reads CASSSLSSVRGTEAFF. The CDR3, as DNA: TGTGCCAGCAGTTCGCTTTCGTCAGTCCGGGGCACTGAAGCTTTCTTT.

V usage is TRBV9 and J usage is TRBJ2-7, with TRBD2 identical over 11 bases. After removal of 3 bases from V and 0 bases from J, the junction contained 17 bases not matched to a gene. The CDR3 is 20 residues long. CDR1 is SGDLS and CDR2 is YYNGEE in the germline V gene. The CDR3 spells CASSALCGLAGRNPSYEQYF. The CDR3 DNA is TGTGCCAGCAGCGCCCTCTGTGGACTAGCGGGCCGAAACCCCTCCTACGAGCAGTACTTC.

J is TRBJ2-2 and V is TRBV10-1; 8 nucleotides align to TRBD1. This CDR3 comprises 16 residues. Germline CDR1 WNHNN, CDR2 SYGVQD (reference sequence). The J segment lost 4 bases and the V segment lost 3 bases, leaving 7 bases of the junction unmatched. In DNA form, the CDR3 reads TGCGCCAGCAGTGATTGGACAGGGAAGAGCACCGGGGAGCTGTTTTTT. Its protein is CASSDWTGKSTGELFF.

The genes are TRBV29-1 and TRBJ1-3; no firm D call. V gave up 6 bases and J gave up 0 bases, with 15 bases separating them. This CDR3 has 15 residues. Germline V gene data show CDR1 as SQVTM and CDR2 as ANQGSEA. This CDR3 is CSVGEPVGSGNTIYF. The CDR3 DNA reads TGCAGCGTCGGGGAACCTGTGGGCTCTGGAAACACCATATATTTT. The full variable domain, with the rest looked up from reference TRBV29-1 and TRBJ1-3, is SAVISQKPSRDICQRGTSLTIQCQVDSQVTMMFWYRQQPGQSLTLIATANQGSEATYESGFVIDKFPISRPNLTFSTLTVSNMSPEDSSIYLCSVGEPVGSGNTIYFGEGSWLTVV.

This chain links TRBV7-3 with TRBJ2-1, with 14 bases matching TRBD2. Germline CDR1 is SGHTA and CDR2 is FQGTGA. This CDR3 spans 20 amino acids. After removal of 1 base from V and 4 bases from J, the junction contained 12 bases not matched to a gene. CDR3 residues: CASSLIPGLAGGSSYNEQFF. The DNA of the CDR3 is TGTGCCAGCAGCTTAATCCCTGGACTAGCGGGAGGCTCCAGTTACAATGAGCAGTTCTTC.

V usage is TRBV27 and J usage is TRBJ2-7; 8 bases line up with TRBD1. V lost 8 bases to trimming and J lost 6 bases; unmatched junction nucleotides: 6. The V gene's germline CDR1 is MNHEY and CDR2 SMNVEV (reference sequence). The CDR3 length is 12 residues. CDR3 DNA: TGTGCCAGCTTCAGAACAGGGGGCGAGCAGTACTTC. Encoded protein: CASFRTGGEQYF.

J is TRBJ2-2 and V is TRBV30; no firm D call. V was clipped by 4 bases and J by 0 bases, with 6 bases between them. Germline V gene data show CDR1 as GTSNPN and CDR2 as SVGIG (reference sequence). The CDR3 is 13 amino acids. The CDR3 nucleotides read TGTGCCTGGACTCCCGCGAACACCGGGGAGCTGTTTTTT. Translated: CAWTPANTGELFF. The entire variable domain, with the rest obtained from reference TRBV30 and TRBJ2-2, is as follows: SQTIHQWPATLVQPVGSPLSLECTVEGTSNPNLYWYRQAAGRGLQLLFYSVGIGQISSEVPQNLSASRPQDRQFILSSKKLLLSDSGFYLCAWTPANTGELFFGEGSRLTVL.